The 5 T cell receptor beta chains below were found in one sample sequenced in a study of radiation and T cells in renal cell carcinoma. Time point reported: blood 4 weeks post-SBRT, at nephrectomy. This sample's treatment: 15 Gy SBRT to primary tumor, nephrectomy 4 weeks later. Data came from immunoSEQ multiplex PCR; TCRdb stores just in-frame clones and leaves some out. The data hold over 120,000 clones, with approximately 86% observed a single time. The specimen was blood, collected from a patient whose treatment included radiotherapy and nephrectomy. Every receptor here comes from a woman between 45 and 60 years old with renal cell carcinoma.

This clone has only one observation. This sequence joins TRBV10-3 and TRBJ2-1, with D possibly matching TRBD2 (6 bases). The CDR3 has 14 residues. The V end was cut by 0 bases, the J end by 6 bases, with 9 bases between. CDR1 ENHRY and CDR2 SYGVKD come from the germline V gene. The CDR3 nucleotides read TGTGCCATCAGTGAGTCGATGGGGGGCAATGAGCAGTTCTTC. This encodes CAISESMGGNEQFF.

This clone was seen a single time. The chain has TRBV5-1 and TRBJ2-7, with D unclear. Germline V gives CDR1 SGHRS, CDR2 YFSETQ. V was clipped by 4 bases and J by 2 bases, with 13 bases between them. The CDR3 length is 14 residues. In DNA, the CDR3 is TGCGCCAGCAGCCCCCGTCTAGACCCCTACGAGCAGTACTTC. Amino acids: CASSPRLDPYEQYF.

This chain uses TRBV4-1 with TRBJ2-7; D is uncertain. This CDR3 is built from 13 residues. V was shortened by 3 bases and J by 7 bases, with 13 bases between the two germline ends. Germline CDR1 MGHRA, CDR2 YSYEKL. The CDR3 DNA is TGCGCCAGCAGCCACGAAGTGGTAGGGGAGCAGTACTTC. Encoded protein: CASSHEVVGEQYF.

This sequence joins TRBV15 and TRBJ2-2; D possibly matches TRBD1 or TRBD2 (5 bases each). V was cut by 0 bases and J by 7 bases, with 12 bases left in between. This CDR3 spans 15 amino acids. Germline V gene data show CDR1 as LNHNV and CDR2 as YYDKDF (reference sequence). In DNA form, the CDR3 reads TGTGCCACCAGCAGAGATTTGGGGGTTGGCGGGGAGCTGTTTTTT. Translated, it gives CATSRDLGVGGELFF.

J is TRBJ2-7 and V is TRBV10-2, with a tentative D call TRBD2 (5 bases). Deletions cut 6 bases from V and 1 base from J, with 13 bases between. CDR3 length equals 14 residues. The germline gives CDR1 WSHSY, CDR2 SAAADI. CDR3 in DNA: TGCGCCAGCAGAGAGGGATCTGTGTCCTACGAGCAGTACTTC. Residues: CASREGSVSYEQYF.